This is a list of T cell receptor beta chains from one sample in a study of T cell responses to AZD1222 COVID-19 vaccine. The protocol was immunoSEQ multiplex PCR, while the TCRdb copy is restricted to in-frame clones and leaves out a portion. The repertoire holds 90,000 to 120,000 clones, with approximately 90% as singletons. Specimen: peripheral blood, collected 28 days after the second AZD1222 dose. The receptors shown here come from an adult who received the AZD1222 COVID-19 vaccine. Each CDR3 is given with its conserved first and last residue. A D gene is named only where the DNA matches it firmly. Clone sizes are given selectively: once, few, many, or a class where the clone is expanded.

D gene: TRBD1; clone size: NA; J gene: TRBJ2-1; V gene: TRBV25-1; CDR3 DNA: TGTGCCAGCAGTGGATCGACAGGGGAAAAAAACAATGAGCAGTTCTTC; CDR3 protein: CASSGSTGEKNNEQFF
D gene: NA; clone size: NA; J gene: TRBJ1-1; V gene: TRBV5-1; CDR3 DNA: TGCGCCAGCAGCTTGGGTGTCTCCACTGAAGCTTTCTTT; CDR3 protein: CASSLGVSTEAFF
D gene: TRBD1; clone size: NA; J gene: TRBJ2-6; V gene: TRBV4-1; CDR3 DNA: TGCGCCAGCAGCCAAGGCGGGACAGGGGGAACTGGGGCCAACGTCCTGACTTTC; CDR3 protein: CASSQGGTGGTGANVLTF
D gene: TRBD2; clone size: NA; J gene: TRBJ2-3; V gene: TRBV29-1; CDR3 DNA: TGCAGCGCGGGGGGACTAGCGGGAGTGGCAGATACGCAGTATTTT; CDR3 protein: CSAGGLAGVADTQYF
D gene: NA; clone size: NA; J gene: TRBJ1-2; V gene: TRBV2; CDR3 DNA: TGTGCCAGCAGTCCCCAAGAAGGGTTTGGCTACACCTTC; CDR3 protein: CASSPQEGFGYTF
D gene: TRBD2; clone size: few; J gene: TRBJ2-7; V gene: TRBV5-4; CDR3 DNA: TGTGCCAGCAGCTCCGGGACTAGCGGGAGGGCCCTAGAGCAGTACTTC; CDR3 protein: CASSSGTSGRALEQYF
D gene: TRBD2; clone size: NA; J gene: TRBJ2-7; V gene: TRBV9; CDR3 DNA: TGTGCCAGCAGCTTTACCGGGACTAGCGGGGTCTACGAGCAGTACTTC; CDR3 protein: CASSFTGTSGVYEQYF
D gene: NA; clone size: NA; J gene: TRBJ1-3; V gene: TRBV4-1; CDR3 DNA: TGCGCCAGCAGCCAAGATGTGACGTACTCTGGAAACACCATATATTTT; CDR3 protein: CASSQDVTYSGNTIYF
D gene: NA; clone size: few; J gene: TRBJ2-3; V gene: TRBV6-4; CDR3 DNA: TGTGCCAGCAGTGTGGGCAGGGAGACAGATACGCAGTATTTT; CDR3 protein: CASSVGRETDTQYF
D gene: NA; clone size: NA; J gene: TRBJ2-5; V gene: TRBV5-1; CDR3 DNA: TGCGCCAGCAGCTTGGAATCGAGCCGAAGGGGCGAGACCCAGTACTTC; CDR3 protein: CASSLESSRRGETQYF
D gene: NA; clone size: NA; J gene: TRBJ1-2; V gene: TRBV4-2; CDR3 DNA: TGTGCCAGCAGCCAAGAAAGTAGGGCCTATGGCTACACCTTC; CDR3 protein: CASSQESRAYGYTF
D gene: TRBD1; clone size: once; J gene: TRBJ1-1; V gene: TRBV3-1/TRBV3-2; CDR3 DNA: TGTGCCAGCAGCCAAGCTGGGACAGGTCATGAAGCTTTCTTT; CDR3 protein: CASSQAGTGHEAFF
D gene: NA; clone size: NA; J gene: TRBJ1-1; V gene: TRBV5-4; CDR3 DNA: TGTGCCAGCAGCGCCGACAGACACCGATTACAAGCTTTCTTT; CDR3 protein: CASSADRHRLQAFF
D gene: TRBD1; clone size: NA; J gene: TRBJ2-7; V gene: TRBV24-1; CDR3 DNA: TGTGCCACCAGTGATCCGAGGGACAGGGCCTACGAGCAGTACTTC; CDR3 protein: CATSDPRDRAYEQYF
D gene: NA; clone size: once; J gene: TRBJ1-3; V gene: TRBV3-1/TRBV3-2; CDR3 DNA: TGTGCCAGCAGCCAATCCGGAAACACCATATATTTT; CDR3 protein: CASSQSGNTIYF
D gene: TRBD1; clone size: NA; J gene: TRBJ1-5; V gene: TRBV19; CDR3 DNA: TGTGCCAGTAGAAGGGACAGATCCAATCAGCCCCAGCATTTT; CDR3 protein: CASRRDRSNQPQHF
D gene: NA; clone size: NA; J gene: TRBJ2-7; V gene: TRBV6-5; CDR3 DNA: TGTGCCAGCAGTTCTCGCGGCCAACTTCGAACTTCCGAGCAGTACTTC; CDR3 protein: CASSSRGQLRTSEQYF
D gene: NA; clone size: NA; J gene: TRBJ1-1; V gene: TRBV7-2; CDR3 DNA: TGTGCCAGCAGCTTAAAGCGGAACACTGAAGCTTTCTTT; CDR3 protein: CASSLKRNTEAFF
D gene: NA; clone size: NA; J gene: TRBJ1-5; V gene: TRBV6-4; CDR3 DNA: TGTGCCAGCAGTGACTCTATGGATCAGCCCCAGCATTTT; CDR3 protein: CASSDSMDQPQHF
D gene: NA; clone size: NA; J gene: TRBJ2-2; V gene: TRBV2; CDR3 DNA: TGTGCCAGCAGTGAAGACGGTGGAGGCGGGGAGCTGTTTTTT; CDR3 protein: CASSEDGGGGELFF
D gene: TRBD1; clone size: NA; J gene: TRBJ2-3; V gene: TRBV7-8; CDR3 DNA: TGTGCCAGCAGCTCAACCGGGACAGATTCGAAGGATACGCAGTATTTT; CDR3 protein: CASSSTGTDSKDTQYF
D gene: NA; clone size: NA; J gene: TRBJ2-1; V gene: TRBV27; CDR3 DNA: TGTGCCAGCAGTTTACCTCTACGGAATGAGCAGTTCTTC; CDR3 protein: CASSLPLRNEQFF
D gene: NA; clone size: NA; J gene: TRBJ2-2; V gene: TRBV9; CDR3 DNA: TGTGCCAGCAGCGTAGGGGGCACCGGGGAGCTGTTTTTT; CDR3 protein: CASSVGGTGELFF
D gene: NA; clone size: NA; J gene: TRBJ1-5; V gene: TRBV10-3; CDR3 DNA: TGTGCCATCAGTGGTTCGAGCAATCAGCCCCAGCATTTT; CDR3 protein: CAISGSSNQPQHF
D gene: TRBD2; clone size: NA; J gene: TRBJ2-7; V gene: TRBV6-1; CDR3 DNA: TGTGCCAGCAGTGAATCAATAGGACTAGCGGGGTTCTACGAGCAGTACTTC; CDR3 protein: CASSESIGLAGFYEQYF
D gene: NA; clone size: NA; J gene: TRBJ2-1; V gene: TRBV27; CDR3 DNA: TGTGCCAGCAGTTTAAAACTGTACAATGAGCAGTTCTTC; CDR3 protein: CASSLKLYNEQFF
D gene: NA; clone size: NA; J gene: TRBJ2-5; V gene: TRBV20-1; CDR3 DNA: TGCAGTGCCCCAGCGGAAGAGACCCAGTACTTC; CDR3 protein: CSAPAEETQYF
D gene: NA; clone size: NA; J gene: TRBJ1-2; V gene: TRBV7-2; CDR3 DNA: TGTGCCAGCAGCCCGAATGGCGGGGGACCTGATGGCTACACCTTC; CDR3 protein: CASSPNGGGPDGYTF
D gene: TRBD2; clone size: NA; J gene: TRBJ2-1; V gene: TRBV27; CDR3 DNA: TGTGCCAGCATTGCGGGAGGATACAATGAGCAGTTCTTC; CDR3 protein: CASIAGGYNEQFF
D gene: NA; clone size: NA; J gene: TRBJ2-5; V gene: TRBV30; CDR3 DNA: TGTGCCTGGAGTGTAGGGGAGACCCAGTACTTC; CDR3 protein: CAWSVGETQYF
D gene: TRBD2; clone size: NA; J gene: TRBJ2-1; V gene: TRBV5-1; CDR3 DNA: TGCGCCAGCAGCCCAAGGACTAGCGGGAGTGACGAGCAGTTCTTC; CDR3 protein: CASSPRTSGSDEQFF